Detailed here is one TCR beta chain. Its antigen remains unidentified. These data are taken from a study of T cell responses to AZD1222 COVID-19 vaccine. The CDR3 consists of 15 residues. Analyses pooled second doses at about 4 or about 12 weeks. The assay was immunoSEQ multiplex PCR, and TCRdb's table has in-frame clones only and misses some. The sample lists roughly 100,000 clones, roughly 87% occurring once. Study-wide results and limits: Regions left unmutated in variants are reportedly the target of nearly half of spike-specific TCRs. Following two doses of AZD1222, Spike-specific TCR breadth and depth rose. Baseline seropositives among AZD1222 recipients totaled only five or six.

Sequences were derived from peripheral blood, sampled 28 days after the second AZD1222 dose. J is TRBJ1-2 and V is TRBV21-1; the table's D call of TRBD1 was not tested on the DNA. TRBV21-1 is a pseudogene segment. This clonotype was sampled from an adult who received the AZD1222 COVID-19 vaccine. For the CDR3, the DNA is TGTGCCAGCAGCACTGGGGACAGCTGGGACTATGGCTACACCTTC. It yields the protein CASSTGDSWDYGYTF.